These 23 T cell receptor beta chains share one sample of origin, sequenced in a study of blood T cell repertoires in COVID-19. TCRdb's table, derived via immunoSEQ multiplex PCR, lists solely in-frame clones and lacks some. The data hold 400,000 to 450,000 clones, with approximately 90% observed a single time. The sample taken for sequencing was peripheral blood. Receptors were obtained from a woman aged 35 to 49 with COVID-19, enrolled during active disease.

The chain employs TRBV7-8 and TRBJ2-1; 15 positions match TRBD2. CDR3 length equals 14 residues. Germline lookup yields CDR1 SGHVS and CDR2 FQNEAQ. Trimming at V came to 4 bases and at J to 9 bases, leaving 1 base not matched to a gene. The chain's CDR3 is CASSSGLAGGEQFF. For the CDR3, the DNA is TGTGCCAGCAGCTCGGGACTAGCGGGAGGTGAGCAGTTCTTC.

The rearrangement links TRBV25-1 to TRBJ2-2, with 9 bases fitting TRBD1. Germline V gene data show CDR1 as MGHDK and CDR2 as SYGVNS. V trimming: 6 bases; J trimming: 6 bases; junction bases outside the gene matches: 8. The CDR3 covers 15 residues. CDR3 sequence reads: CASRARTGEAGELFF. CDR3 coding DNA: TGTGCCAGCAGAGCAAGGACAGGGGAGGCCGGGGAGCTGTTTTTT.

The chain is built from TRBV10-3 and TRBJ1-3; no clear D gene. This CDR3 has 15 amino acids. Germline loops: CDR1 ENHRY, CDR2 SYGVKD. V was shortened by 0 bases and J by 3 bases, with 9 bases between the two germline ends. CDR3 in amino acids: CAISESRGDGNTIYF. CDR3 bases: TGTGCCATCAGTGAGTCGAGAGGTGATGGAAACACCATATATTTT.

This chain links TRBV28 with TRBJ1-1; D remains ambiguous. CDR1 MDHEN and CDR2 SYDVKM come from the germline V gene. The V and J ends lost 2 bases and 10 bases respectively, with 14 bases between them. The CDR3 extends over 13 amino acids. This chain's CDR3 is CASSLRPAARAFF. In DNA, the CDR3 is TGTGCCAGCAGTTTACGGCCGGCGGCACGAGCTTTCTTT.

The chain links TRBV19 to TRBJ1-4; a weak D match, TRBD1 (6 bases). The CDR3 sequence is 15 residues long. CDR1 is LNHDA, CDR2 SQIVND, per germline (reference sequence). Trimming removed 5 bases from V and 4 bases from J, with 14 bases in between. The CDR3 sequence: CASSSTGTYNEKLFF. CDR3 in DNA: TGTGCCAGTAGTTCCACCGGGACATATAATGAAAAACTGTTTTTT.

CDR3 residues: CASSLPQGRDYGYTF. The CDR3 nucleotides read TGTGCCAGCAGTTTACCTCAGGGTCGCGACTATGGCTACACCTTC. The gene calls are TRBV28 and TRBJ1-2; possible D gene TRBD1, 5 bases. Looked up from germline, CDR1 is MDHEN and CDR2 is SYDVKM. V shed 2 bases and J shed 3 bases, with 13 bases lying between them. The CDR3 has 15 amino acids.

This chain connects TRBV4-1 to TRBJ1-1, with 9 bases that match TRBD1. CDR1 is MGHRA, CDR2 YSYEKL, per germline. Trimming cost V 2 bases and J 4 bases; bases outside gene matches: 14. CDR3 length: 18 residues. Here the CDR3 reads CASSQLGQGRFWGTEAFF. The DNA of the CDR3 is TGCGCCAGCAGCCAACTGGGACAGGGCCGATTTTGGGGCACTGAAGCTTTCTTT.

This chain uses TRBV14 with TRBJ2-7; D possibly corresponds to TRBD2 (6 bases). The germline V and J ends were trimmed by 4 bases and 4 bases, with 17 bases remaining between them. The CDR3 is 15 residues long. Germline V gene sequence: CDR1 SGHDN, CDR2 FVKESK. The CDR3 loop reads CASSPFGLGGYEQYF. The CDR3 DNA reads as TGTGCCAGCAGCCCCTTTGGTCTAGGAGGGTACGAGCAGTACTTC.

This sequence joins TRBV19 and TRBJ2-7; the D gene is possibly TRBD1 (5 bases). This CDR3 has 14 amino acids. Trimming took off 3 bases at V and 3 bases at J, with 12 bases between the two ends. Per germline, CDR1 LNHDA and CDR2 SQIVND (reference sequence). The CDR3 bases are TGTGCCAGTAGTATCTGGCAGGGAAGCTACGAGCAGTACTTC. It codes for CASSIWQGSYEQYF. Based on the CDR3 plus reference TRBV19 and TRBJ2-7, the full variable domain is DGGITQSPKYLFRKEGQNVTLSCEQNLNHDAMYWYRQDPGQGLRLIYYSQIVNDFQKGDIAEGYSVSREKKESFPLTVTSAQKNPTAFYLCASSIWQGSYEQYFGPGTRLTVT.

V gene TRBV7-2 combines with J gene TRBJ2-2, with D possibly matching TRBD2 (5 bases). The V gene lost 2 bases and the J gene lost 5 bases, with 9 bases spanning the gap. Germline V CDR1 and CDR2: SGHTA, FQGNSA. The CDR3 spans 14 residues. CDR3 DNA sequence: TGTGCCAGCAGCTTATGGCGGGTGACCGGGGAGCTGTTTTTT. Protein product: CASSLWRVTGELFF.

DNA for the CDR3: TGTGCCTGGAATGGGGGGGCCTTGAACACTGAAGCTTTCTTT. Amino acid sequence: CAWNGGALNTEAFF. J is TRBJ1-1 and V is TRBV30, with D tentatively TRBD1 (6 bases). The CDR3 sequence is 14 residues long. CDR1 and CDR2 from the germline V gene are GTSNPN and SVGIG (reference sequence). Trimming shortened V by 4 bases and J by 0 bases, and 12 bases separated the two germline ends.

The V call is TRBV29-1, the J call TRBJ2-5; D remains unclear. The CDR3 runs 12 residues. Deletions cut 4 bases from V and 0 bases from J, with 6 bases between. Germline V gene lookup returns CDR1 SQVTM and CDR2 ANQGSEA. CDR3 DNA sequence: TGCAGCGTTGCATCCAACCAAGAGACCCAGTACTTC. Translating gives CSVASNQETQYF.

This rearrangement joins TRBV5-1 to TRBJ2-7; D is possibly TRBD2 (6 bases). V was pared by 5 bases and J by 2 bases, with 14 bases between. CDR1 and CDR2 from the germline V gene are SGHRS and YFSETQ. The CDR3 runs 14 residues. This CDR3 reads CASSWGDRAYEQYF. The CDR3 DNA is TGCGCCAGCAGTTGGGGGGACCGAGCCTACGAGCAGTACTTC.

The CDR3 DNA sequence: TGTGCCAGCAGTTTAGATCGGGGGAACTATTTATACAATGAGCAGTTCTTC. This codes for CASSLDRGNYLYNEQFF. The chain combines TRBV27 with TRBJ2-1; tentative D call: TRBD2 (6 bases). Germline V gene data show CDR1 as MNHEY and CDR2 as SMNVEV (reference sequence). V gave up 2 bases and J gave up 4 bases, with 18 bases separating them. The CDR3 totals 17 residues.

This clone has a count of ten or more. The rearrangement joins TRBV7-2 to TRBJ2-1, with 11 nucleotides matching TRBD2. Unmatched junction bases numbered 17, after V lost 1 base and J lost 15 bases. Looked up from germline, CDR1 is SGHTA and CDR2 is FQGNSA. The CDR3 extends over 17 amino acids. The CDR3 DNA sequence: TGTGCCAGCAGCTTAGTTAGTGGACTAGCGGGTGACACGAGCACGTTCTTC. Its protein is CASSLVSGLAGDTSTFF. The complete variable domain, with remaining parts taken from reference TRBV7-2 and TRBJ2-1, reads GAGVSQSPSNKVTEKGKDVELRCDPISGHTALYWYRQSLGQGLEFLIYFQGNSAPDKSGLPSDRFSAERTGGSVSTLTIQRTQQEDSAVYLCASSLVSGLAGDTSTFFGPGTRLTVL.

The chain has TRBV6-6 and TRBJ1-1; 9 nucleotides match TRBD1. The CDR3 is 13 amino acids. CDR1 is MNHNY, CDR2 SVGAGI, per germline (reference sequence). The ends lost 9 bases at V and 6 bases at J; junction bases unmatched: 8. The CDR3 sequence: CASTGTGSAEAFF. The CDR3 coding sequence is TGTGCCAGTACCGGGACAGGGTCGGCTGAAGCTTTCTTT.

The chain has TRBV9 and TRBJ1-5, with D tentatively TRBD1 (5 bases). Deletions cut 4 bases from V and 3 bases from J, with 11 bases between. Per germline, CDR1 SGDLS and CDR2 YYNGEE. The CDR3 is made up of 14 amino acids. As DNA, the CDR3 is TGTGCCAGCAGCCCCCGACAGATCAATCAGCCCCAGCATTTT. Translating gives CASSPRQINQPQHF.

The rearrangement joins TRBV5-4 to TRBJ1-1, with a weak D call TRBD1 (6 bases). The length of the CDR3 is 15 residues. Germline V CDR1 and CDR2: SGHNT, YYREEE (reference sequence). Trimming shortened V by 0 bases and J by 3 bases, and 12 bases separated the two germline ends. In DNA form, the CDR3 reads TGTGCCAGCAGCTTGGCCCCAGGGGAACACACTGAAGCTTTCTTT. Protein sequence: CASSLAPGEHTEAFF.

The chain uses TRBV4-1 and TRBJ2-6; the D is unclear. The CDR3 extends over 15 amino acids. With 4 bases removed from V and 1 base from J, the gap between germline ends came to 8 bases. Germline CDR1 is MGHRA and CDR2 is YSYEKL. CDR3 DNA sequence: TGCGCCAGCAGCCTTACACCGTCTGGGGCCAACGTCCTGACTTTC. It translates to CASSLTPSGANVLTF.

The chain couples TRBV7-2 to TRBJ1-2; 7 bases map to TRBD1. This CDR3 spans 13 amino acids. J was trimmed by 4 bases and V by 4 bases; bases with no gene match: 3. In germline, CDR1 is SGHTA, CDR2 FQGNSA. CDR3 loop: CASSSTGIYGYTF. The DNA for the CDR3 is TGTGCCAGCAGCTCGACAGGGATCTATGGCTACACCTTC.

The rearrangement uses TRBV4-1 and TRBJ1-4; 7 bases agree with TRBD1. The length of the CDR3 is 14 residues. Losses at the gene ends were 4 bases for V and 5 bases for J; bases not matched to a gene: 4. In germline, CDR1 is MGHRA, CDR2 YSYEKL. CDR3 amino acids: CASSRGTVNEKLFF. CDR3 coding DNA: TGCGCCAGCAGCCGCGGGACAGTAAATGAAAAACTGTTTTTT.

The chain couples TRBV24-1 to TRBJ1-5; perhaps TRBD1 as D (5 bases). The CDR3 consists of 13 residues. The V end lost 0 bases, the J end lost 6 bases, and 5 bases lay between the germline ends. Looked up from germline, CDR1 is KGHDR and CDR2 is SFDVKD. Here the CDR3 reads CATSDLRGQPQHF. The CDR3 DNA sequence: TGTGCCACCAGTGATTTGAGGGGTCAGCCCCAGCATTTT.

The genes are TRBV19 and TRBJ1-5; D unresolved. CDR3 length: 14 residues. Trimming took off 5 bases at V and 3 bases at J, with 11 bases between the two ends. Germline CDR1 and CDR2: LNHDA and SQIVND (reference sequence). CDR3 in DNA: TGTGCCAGTAGTTCAGGAAATGCCAATCAGCCCCAGCATTTT. Its protein is CASSSGNANQPQHF.